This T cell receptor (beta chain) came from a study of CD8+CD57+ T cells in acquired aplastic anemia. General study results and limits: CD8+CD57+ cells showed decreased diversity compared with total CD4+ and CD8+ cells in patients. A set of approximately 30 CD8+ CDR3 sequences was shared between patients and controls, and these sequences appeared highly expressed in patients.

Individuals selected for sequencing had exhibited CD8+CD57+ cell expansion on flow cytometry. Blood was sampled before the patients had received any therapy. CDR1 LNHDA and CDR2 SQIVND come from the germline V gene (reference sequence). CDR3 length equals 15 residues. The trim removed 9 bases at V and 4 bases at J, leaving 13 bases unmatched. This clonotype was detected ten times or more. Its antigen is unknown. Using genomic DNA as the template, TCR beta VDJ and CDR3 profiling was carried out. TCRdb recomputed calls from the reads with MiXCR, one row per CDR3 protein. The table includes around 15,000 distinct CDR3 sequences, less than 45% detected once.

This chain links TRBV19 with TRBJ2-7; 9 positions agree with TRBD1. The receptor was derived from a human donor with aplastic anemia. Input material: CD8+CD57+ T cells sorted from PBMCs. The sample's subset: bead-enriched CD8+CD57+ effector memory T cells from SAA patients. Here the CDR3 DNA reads TGTGCCAGCCAACCCGGACAGGGGATTTTGTACGAGCAGTACTTC. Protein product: CASQPGQGILYEQYF.